This entry is about one TCR beta chain. This clonotype was observed at least ten times. The antigen it binds to is not known. Base qualities are not at hand, and no much larger clone is one base apart. This sample was included in a study of blood T cells in healthy people across ages (dated by TCRdb to 2015 to 2017). About the full investigation: In model experiments, template switching captured roughly one uniquely barcoded TCR beta cDNA molecule for every two T cells. The study measured age-related changes in TCR beta repertoire diversity using deep sequencing normalized with unique cDNA molecular identifiers. Four age groups were formed from the donors: young (average about 16 years), middle-aged (around 40), aged (roughly 56) and long-lived (less than 85). To avoid experimental bias, donors of different ages were distributed randomly across sequencing lanes. For two donors (one aged 18 to 29 and one aged 80 or older), the study analyzed two additional independent replicas of 1 million unique cDNA reads from the same blood draw.

The library was made by 5' RACE. Data came from an Illumina HiSeq 2500. A second PCR of about 7 to 12 cycles was performed with a sample-barcoded 5' primer and a J-beta primer mix. A unique molecular identifier was introduced onto each TCR beta cDNA molecule by a template-switch 5' adaptor carrying 12 random nucleotides. At least 3 million CDR3-containing paired-end reads were obtained from each sample. All of the RNA was converted into first-strand cDNA using the Mint cDNA synthesis kit, with a TRBC-specific oligonucleotide serving as the primer. Following uracil-DNA glycosylase treatment, a first 18-cycle PCR with universal primers M1SS and BC2_uni_R was performed on all cDNA. In the paper's pipeline: Normalization of each sample was performed by random selection of 1 million high-quality reads, each carrying a distinct molecular identifier. Reads with shared molecular identifiers were discarded instead of being binned into consensus sequences. MiTCR, set to a Q25 quality threshold and the strictest error-elimination algorithm, was used for CDR3 identification, clonotype clustering and error correction. A nonparametric unseen species model using Euler transformation provided a lower-bound estimate of total TCR beta diversity. TCRdb itself trimmed the public reads at Q25 with fastp, ran MiXCR and retained productive beta chains. Entries are consolidated by CDR3 protein sequence, retaining the most common genes and DNA. TCRdb assigned the V and J calls; the authors' analysis was not used. The sample records around 1,700,000 distinct CDR3 sequences, 25% to 30% of which are singletons. The ten largest make up over 7% of the sample.

As encoded in the germline V gene (reference sequence), CDR1 is DFQATT while CDR2 is SNEGSKA. Including the terminal cysteine and phenylalanine, the CDR3 comprises 13 residues. The DNA shown is the 39-base CDR3, in frame from base 1. The donors were roughly 39 Caucasian individuals from Russia, aged roughly 6 to 100 years, who were systemically healthy. Each donor gave 8 to 10 milliliters of peripheral blood, drawn into EDTA-treated Vacutainer tubes. Ficoll-Paque density-gradient centrifugation was used to isolate PBMCs, with at least 6.5 million per sample. Total RNA, at least 6 micrograms per sample, was extracted from PBMCs with Trizol reagent. For every donor, an aliquot of PBMCs went through flow cytometry to measure the percentages of naive CD45RAhigh/CD27high T cells. General conclusions and limits of the study: As age increased, observed TCR beta diversity per million T cells dropped in a roughly linear way, and a significant reduction was already evident by age around 41. Because donor CMV infection status was unknown, age-related changes in expanded clonotypes were potentially confounded. Compared with the aged group, more naive CD4+ T cells, fewer expanded clones and increased TCR diversity were shown by the long-lived group, suggesting age selection. Because profiling used bulk unsorted PBMCs, naive and antigen-experienced compartments could not be compared conclusively. Estimates of total diversity based on one million sequenced T cells were regarded as lower bounds and as underestimates. A strong correlation was found between observed TCR beta diversity and the percentage of naive T cells measured by flow cytometry.

Sequencing used blood. This TCR derives from a woman aged 30 to 39 in good health. Recombination connected TRBV20-1 to TRBJ2-1; 13 bases in the middle match TRBD2. The DNA sequence reads TGCAGCGGGGGGACTAGCGGGGAAAATGAGCAGTTCTTC. This is translated as CSGGTSGENEQFF.